This entry lists 9 T cell receptor beta chains sequenced from one sample in a study of cytomegalovirus exposure and HLA in healthy donors. The PCR was carried out with 60 Vbeta primers and 13 Jbeta primers. Here immunoSEQ multiplex PCR was the method, and the copy in TCRdb shows in-frame clones only, minus some. The repertoire includes over 150,000 clones, about four fifths of them detected once, and about 7% sits in the top ten. Sequenced: PBMCs. The receptors were gathered from a man aged 25-45 years in good health and CMV-seropositive.

The CDR3 sequence is CATSRGQGYYGYTF. The CDR3 nucleotides read TGTGCCACCAGCAGGGGACAGGGGTACTATGGCTACACCTTC. V is TRBV15 and J is TRBJ1-2, with TRBD1 identical over 10 bases. This CDR3 spans 14 amino acids. Germline V gene data show CDR1 as LNHNV and CDR2 as YYDKDF (reference sequence). J was trimmed by 3 bases and V by 3 bases; bases with no gene match: 1.

The chain uses TRBV7-2 and TRBJ2-7; D unresolved. This CDR3 contains 13 residues. Germline V gives CDR1 SGHTA, CDR2 FQGNSA. With 2 bases removed from V and 4 bases from J, the gap between germline ends came to 9 bases. Here the CDR3 reads CASSLNKLYEQYF. CDR3 nucleotides: TGTGCCAGCAGCTTAAATAAGCTATACGAGCAGTACTTC.

The chain combines TRBV11-2 with TRBJ1-3, with D tentatively TRBD1 (6 bases). Germline-derived CDR1 and CDR2 are SGHAT and FQNNGV. The V gene lost 5 bases and the J gene lost 0 bases, with 11 bases spanning the gap. CDR3 size: 15 residues. CDR3 sequence (DNA): TGTGCCAGCAGCCCTGGACAGTCCTCTGGAAACACCATATATTTT. It translates to CASSPGQSSGNTIYF.

This clone occurred once. The V gene is TRBV5-6, the J gene TRBJ2-7; 7 bases fit TRBD1. V gave up 0 bases and J gave up 6 bases; unmatched junction bases: 6. CDR1 and CDR2 from the germline V gene are SGHDT and YYEEEE. CDR3 length: 14 residues. In nucleotides, the CDR3 is TGTGCCAGCAGCTTGGGACAGGGATTGGGCGAGCAGTACTTC. It yields the protein CASSLGQGLGEQYF.

The rearrangement joins TRBV29-1 to TRBJ2-3, with a possible D match to TRBD2 (6 bases). Between the trimmed V and J ends, which lost 7 bases and 7 bases, there was a span of 15 bases. Per the germline V gene, CDR1 is SQVTM and CDR2 is ANQGSEA. The CDR3 runs to 12 residues. The DNA of the CDR3 is TGCAGCGCTGGTCGGGGGTCTAATACGCAGTATTTT. Residues: CSAGRGSNTQYF.

This rearrangement joins TRBV28 to TRBJ2-3; TRBD2 matches at 9 bases. CDR1 and CDR2 (germline): MDHEN, SYDVKM. CDR3 length: 16 amino acids. V gave up 4 bases and J gave up 2 bases; unmatched junction bases: 7. CDR3 loop: CASSSRAGGDTDTQYF. The CDR3 DNA is TGTGCCAGCAGTTCACGAGCGGGAGGAGACACAGATACGCAGTATTTT.

The gene calls are TRBV6-1 and TRBJ2-3; perhaps TRBD1 as D (6 bases). The V end lost 6 bases, the J end lost 2 bases, and 15 bases lay between the germline ends. This CDR3 region has 15 residues. Germline values: CDR1 MNHNS, CDR2 SASEGT. The CDR3 is CASSTNREPTDTQYF. The CDR3 region has the DNA TGTGCCAGCAGCACTAACAGGGAACCCACAGATACGCAGTATTTT.

In DNA, the CDR3 is TGTGCCAGCTCAACTCAGGGACAAGGGATCACTACCGGGGAGCTGTTTTTT. This sequence encodes CASSTQGQGITTGELFF. This rearrangement joins TRBV18 to TRBJ2-2, with a weak D call TRBD1 (6 bases). The CDR3 sequence is 17 residues long. V lost 5 bases and J lost 5, with 21 bases in between. Germline V gene data show CDR1 as KGHSH and CDR2 as LQKENI.

This chain joins TRBV5-5 and TRBJ2-7; TRBD1 matches at 7 bases. The germline gives CDR1 SGHKS, CDR2 YYEKEE (reference sequence). The CDR3 totals 13 residues. The ends lost 5 bases at V and 2 bases at J; junction bases unmatched: 4. The CDR3 DNA is TGTGCCAGCAGGGGACAGTCGACCTACGAGCAGTACTTC. Amino acid sequence: CASRGQSTYEQYF.